This record covers a single T cell receptor (beta chain). The sample is drawn from a study of Graves' ophthalmopathy and Graves' hyperthyroidism. Exclusion applied to patients with other autoimmune diseases, uncontrolled infections, pregnancy or lactation. CDR3 regions of TCR beta were amplified from RNA transcripts. Investigators did first-round RT-PCR with HTBI primers, then second-round multiplex PCR. TCRdb re-analysed the multiplex PCR reads in MiXCR, keeping a single row per CDR3 protein. The sample records about 700,000 distinct CDR3 sequences, 40% being singletons. This sequence originates from an adult man with Graves' ophthalmopathy. The specimen was peripheral blood.

DNA for the CDR3: TGTGCCAGCAGTTACGAGGCAGGGGGTCGGTATGGCTACACCTTC. Amino acid sequence: CASSYEAGGRYGYTF. The chain uses TRBV6-6 and TRBJ1-2; 7 nucleotides line up with TRBD1. The length of the CDR3 is 15 residues. Looked up from germline, CDR1 is MNHNY and CDR2 is SVGAGI (reference sequence). V was pared by 2 bases and J by 5 bases, with 8 bases of the junction left unmatched.